These 24 T cell receptor beta chains share one sample of origin, sequenced in a study of blood T cell repertoires in COVID-19. Sequencing used immunoSEQ multiplex PCR; TCRdb keeps in-frame clones, though not all of them. The table shows 250,000 to 300,000 clones, with roughly nine tenths occurring only once. The sequenced sample consisted of peripheral blood. These receptors were collected from a woman aged 25 to 39 with COVID-19, enrolled during active disease.

The chain carries TRBV21-1 and TRBJ1-2. TRBV21-1 is described as a pseudogene. This CDR3 is built from 11 residues. CDR3 sequence (DNA): TGTGCCAGCCCGGAGGGAGGTGGCTACACCTTC. This sequence encodes CASPEGGGYTF.

The chain recombines TRBV4-2 with TRBJ2-1, with 14 bases aligning to TRBD2. This CDR3 contains 19 residues. J gave up 7 bases and V 0 bases, and 11 bases lay outside the gene matches. Germline V gene lookup returns CDR1 LGHNA and CDR2 YNFKEQ. The CDR3 region has the DNA TGTGCCAGCAGCCAAGAAGCTCGACTAGCGGGGGGGCTATTTAATGAGCAGTTCTTC. This translates into CASSQEARLAGGLFNEQFF.

The rearrangement uses TRBV7-9 and TRBJ2-1; tentatively, D is TRBD2 (6 bases). CDR3 size: 14 residues. The V gene's germline CDR1 is SEHNR and CDR2 FQNEAQ (reference sequence). Between the trimmed V and J ends, which lost 5 bases and 0 bases, there was a span of 8 bases. The CDR3 region is CASSGRTSYNEQFF. CDR3 coding DNA: TGTGCCAGCAGCGGGAGGACCTCCTACAATGAGCAGTTCTTC.

The rearrangement links TRBV5-1 to TRBJ1-2; tentative D call: TRBD1 (5 bases). V shed 0 bases and J shed 2 bases, with 5 bases lying between them. CDR1 and CDR2 (germline): SGHRS, YFSETQ. The CDR3 extends over 13 amino acids. This CDR3 is CASSLGQNYGYTF. Written as DNA, the CDR3 is TGCGCCAGCAGCTTGGGACAGAACTATGGCTACACCTTC.

This clone appeared a single time. V and J are TRBV7-6 and TRBJ2-5; 10 bases align to TRBD2. CDR1 is SGHVS and CDR2 is FNYEAQ in the germline V gene. This CDR3 is built from 16 residues. V dropped 8 bases and J dropped 5; count of bases not matched to a gene: 14. As DNA, the CDR3 is TGTGCCAGCGGCGGAGCGGGGGGGCCGTTATCCGAGACCCAGTACTTC. It encodes CASGGAGGPLSETQYF. The complete variable domain, with remaining parts taken from reference TRBV7-6 and TRBJ2-5, reads GAGVSQSPRYKVTKRGQDVALRCDPISGHVSLYWYRQALGQGPEFLTYFNYEAQQDKSGLPNDRFSAERPEGSISTLTIQRTEQRDSAMYRCASGGAGGPLSETQYFGPGTRLLVL.

This chain uses TRBV5-6 with TRBJ1-5; no clear D gene. With 3 bases removed from V and 4 bases from J, the gap between germline ends came to 8 bases. The germline V gene encodes CDR1 SGHDT and CDR2 YYEEEE. The CDR3 has 13 amino acids. This CDR3 reads CASSYGVNQPQHF. The CDR3 region has the DNA TGTGCCAGCAGCTACGGGGTTAATCAGCCCCAGCATTTT.

This clone was detected only once. The V gene is TRBV5-1, the J gene TRBJ1-2; TRBD1 might be the D (5 bases). V gave up 4 bases and J gave up 2 bases, with 15 bases separating them. This CDR3 spans 15 amino acids. Per the germline V gene, CDR1 is SGHRS and CDR2 is YFSETQ. CDR3 in DNA: TGCGCCAGCAGCCACGCCAGGGCCATAAACTATGGCTACACCTTC. This translates into CASSHARAINYGYTF.

The DNA of the CDR3 is TGTGCCAGCAGTGGGACAGGGACCGGAAACACCATATATTTT. Translation gives CASSGTGTGNTIYF. The gene calls are TRBV6-6 and TRBJ1-3; 9 nucleotides align to TRBD1. V lost 5 bases, J lost 4 bases, and 3 bases stayed unmatched. CDR1 MNHNY and CDR2 SVGAGI come from the germline V gene (reference sequence). The CDR3 covers 14 residues.

This chain joins TRBV6-5 and TRBJ1-2, with 9 bases fitting TRBD1. The V gene's germline CDR1 is MNHEY and CDR2 SVGAGI. The CDR3 contains 14 residues. V lost 2 bases to trimming and J lost 6 bases; unmatched junction nucleotides: 4. CDR3 DNA sequence: TGTGCCAGCAGTTACCGGACAGGGGAACATGGCTACACCTTC. Its translation is CASSYRTGEHGYTF.

This clone has only a few counts. V is TRBV5-1 and J is TRBJ2-3; 8 bases are a match to TRBD2. The CDR3 contains 15 residues. The trim removed 7 bases at V and 5 bases at J, leaving 12 bases unmatched. The V gene's germline CDR1 is SGHRS and CDR2 YFSETQ. The chain's CDR3 is CASLSGTRGVDTQYF. In nucleotides, the CDR3 is TGCGCCAGCCTTTCCGGGACTAGGGGGGTAGATACGCAGTATTTT.

The gene calls are TRBV7-7 and TRBJ2-1; 8 positions match TRBD2. Germline assignment: CDR1 SSHAT and CDR2 FNYEAQ (reference sequence). The CDR3 length is 15 residues. V was pared by 5 bases and J by 4 bases, with 7 bases of the junction left unmatched. CDR3 sequence reads: CASSPWTSSYNEQFF. In DNA, the CDR3 is TGTGCCAGCAGCCCTTGGACTAGCAGTTACAATGAGCAGTTCTTC.

The chain couples TRBV19 to TRBJ2-1, with a weak D call TRBD2 (6 bases). The V end was cut by 5 bases, the J end by 4 bases, with 24 bases between. The germline V gene has CDR1 LNHDA and CDR2 SQIVND (reference sequence). The CDR3 length is 18 residues. The CDR3 here is CASSFQRLVELLYNEQFF. CDR3 in DNA: TGTGCCAGTAGTTTTCAAAGACTAGTCGAACTATTATACAATGAGCAGTTCTTC.

The chain links TRBV7-4 to TRBJ1-3; tentative D call: TRBD1 (5 bases). The germline CDR1 and CDR2 sequences are SGHVT and SQSDAQ. The CDR3 is made up of 19 amino acids. With 0 bases removed from V and 0 bases from J, the gap between germline ends came to 18 bases. CDR3 protein: CASSLAGLGGKSSGNTIYF. In DNA form, the CDR3 reads TGTGCCAGCAGCTTAGCGGGTTTGGGGGGAAAGAGCTCTGGAAACACCATATATTTT.

The V and J genes are TRBV3-1 (or the pseudogene TRBV3-2) and TRBJ2-4; 8 bases agree with TRBD1. V gave up 5 bases and J gave up 7 bases; unmatched junction bases: 4. The CDR3 runs 13 residues. Germline CDR1 reads LGHDT; CDR2 reads YNNKEL (reference sequence). CDR3 sequence: CASSRQGLNIQYF. The DNA for the CDR3 is TGTGCCAGCAGCAGACAGGGGCTGAACATTCAGTACTTC.

The CDR3 sequence is CASSQIGGTDTQYF. As DNA, the CDR3 is TGCGCCAGCAGCCAAATCGGAGGGACAGATACGCAGTATTTT. This chain joins TRBV4-1 and TRBJ2-3; D is perhaps TRBD2 (6 bases). This CDR3 contains 14 residues. V lost 2 bases and J lost 3, with 9 bases in between. Germline CDR1 is MGHRA and CDR2 is YSYEKL.

In this sample, this clone turned up once. The chain employs TRBV9 and TRBJ2-1; 10 nucleotides align to TRBD2. The CDR3 extends over 16 amino acids. CDR1 SGDLS and CDR2 YYNGEE come from the germline V gene. The V and J ends lost 0 bases and 3 bases, in that order; junction bases with no gene match: 3. CDR3 region: CASSVVSGGGYNEQFF. The CDR3 DNA reads TGTGCCAGCAGCGTAGTCAGCGGGGGGGGCTACAATGAGCAGTTCTTC. The full variable domain, in which reference TRBV9 and TRBJ2-1 provide the parts outside the CDR3, is DSGVTQTPKHLITATGQRVTLRCSPRSGDLSVYWYQQSLDQGLQFLIQYYNGEERAKGNILERFSAQQFPDLHSELNLSSLELGDSALYFCASSVVSGGGYNEQFFGPGTRLTVL.

This chain uses TRBV10-3 with TRBJ1-4; 9 nucleotides line up with TRBD1. Germline V lookup: CDR1 ENHRY, CDR2 SYGVKD. The junction had 4 bases not matched to a gene; V was cut back by 0 bases and J by 8 bases. The CDR3 contains 15 residues. CDR3 coding DNA: TGTGCCATCAGTGAGTCCGGGACAGGGCCGGAAAAACTGTTTTTT. This encodes CAISESGTGPEKLFF.

This clone showed up just once. The chain carries TRBV2 and TRBJ1-2; weak D call: TRBD1 (6 bases). The CDR3 is made up of 15 amino acids. The germline V gene has CDR1 SNHLY and CDR2 FYNNEI. V lost 2 bases to trimming and J lost 4 bases, with 14 bases between them. The CDR3 DNA reads TGTGCCAGCAGTGAATACCCAGGGGAGAGCTATGGCTACACCTTC. This codes for CASSEYPGESYGYTF.

The V and J genes are TRBV11-3 and TRBJ1-3; D unclear. This CDR3 has 14 residues. With 5 bases removed from V and 0 bases from J, the gap between germline ends came to 8 bases. Germline assignment: CDR1 SGHNT and CDR2 YENEEA. CDR3: CASSETDSGNTIYF. As DNA, the CDR3 is TGTGCCAGCAGCGAAACAGACTCTGGAAACACCATATATTTT.

This chain joins TRBV5-4 and TRBJ2-5, with 11 bases lining up with TRBD1. The CDR3 has 18 residues. Germline CDR1 is SGHNT and CDR2 is YYREEE (reference sequence). The trim removed 4 bases at V and 7 bases at J, leaving 18 bases unmatched. The CDR3 sequence: CASSPTGGRGDRGVTQYF. The CDR3 nucleotides are TGTGCCAGCAGCCCCACAGGGGGTAGGGGGGACAGGGGGGTGACCCAGTACTTC.

V gene TRBV6-5 combines with J gene TRBJ2-1; D is possibly TRBD1 (6 bases). The germline CDR1 and CDR2 sequences are MNHEY and SVGAGI. Trimming stripped 0 bases from V and 6 bases from J, with 15 bases between. The length of the CDR3 is 16 residues. In DNA, the CDR3 is TGTGCCAGCAGTTACTCTTCAGGGGAATGGCCCAATGAGCAGTTCTTC. Translating gives CASSYSSGEWPNEQFF.

The V and J genes are TRBV10-2 and TRBJ1-5, with 11 bases matching TRBD1. V shed 6 bases, J shed 5 bases, and the junction held 6 bases outside the gene matches. The germline V gene has CDR1 WSHSY and CDR2 SAAADI. CDR3 size: 15 residues. The CDR3 sequence is CASSYGQGAHQPQHF. CDR3 sequence (DNA): TGCGCCAGCAGCTACGGACAGGGGGCCCATCAGCCCCAGCATTTT.

This clone was seen only once. The chain is built from TRBV28 and TRBJ1-2; TRBD1 matches at 7 bases. This CDR3 spans 14 amino acids. Germline V gene lookup returns CDR1 MDHEN and CDR2 SYDVKM. Unmatched junction bases numbered 5, after V lost 3 bases and J lost 4 bases. CDR3 in DNA: TGTGCCAGCAGTTTTCGGGCAGGGGGCTATGGCTACACCTTC. Residues: CASSFRAGGYGYTF.

This chain uses TRBV7-6 with TRBJ2-7, with 7 bases identical to TRBD1. There are 15 residues in the CDR3. Germline-derived CDR1 and CDR2 are SGHVS and FNYEAQ. With V trimmed by 5 bases and J by 2 bases, 9 bases remained unmatched. CDR3 region: CASSTGTAETYEQYF. The CDR3 coding sequence is TGTGCCAGCAGCACAGGGACAGCGGAAACCTACGAGCAGTACTTC.